This is a list of T cell receptor beta chains from one sample in a study of T-cell reconstitution after alpha-beta-depleted transplantation in children. TCRdb re-called the PCR reads with MiXCR, one entry per CDR3 protein. The profile covers 200,000 to 250,000 distinct CDR3 sequences, with 8% to 9.5% appearing a single time and approximately 6.6% taken by the ten largest. The sequences come from PBMCs from the stem cell graft donor, collected from the stem cell graft. These receptors all stem from a human donor who donated a stem cell graft to a child with acute lymphoblastic leukemia. Each CDR3 is given with its conserved first and last residue. Each record gives: V gene, J gene, D gene, clone size, CDR3 protein, CDR3 DNA. A D gene is named only where the DNA matches it firmly. Size tells how often a clone was seen (once, few, many) or the class of an expanded clone, and some rows leave it out.

TRBV12-3/TRBV12-4	TRBJ2-7	-	-	CASSLGGDRYEQYF	TGTGCCAGCAGTTTAGGAGGGGACCGATACGAGCAGTACTTC
TRBV14	TRBJ1-1	-	-	CASKDSMRLGTEAFF	TGTGCCAGCAAAGACTCTATGAGGCTTGGCACTGAAGCTTTCTTT
TRBV7-2	TRBJ2-3	TRBD2	few	CASSLGPGGPGDTQYF	TGTGCCAGCAGCTTAGGCCCGGGGGGGCCGGGAGATACGCAGTATTTT
TRBV6-1	TRBJ1-4	-	-	CASKRGAQEKLFF	TGTGCCAGCAAACGCGGAGCGCAAGAAAAACTGTTTTTT
TRBV3-1	TRBJ1-2	-	few	CASSQQNRWGYTF	TGTGCCAGCAGCCAACAGAATAGATGGGGCTACACCTTC
TRBV18	TRBJ1-6	-	few	CASSPPLTDLQGLSPLHF	TGTGCCAGCTCACCACCCCTAACCGACTTACAGGGTCTTTCACCCCTCCACTTT
TRBV6-5	TRBJ1-1	-	few	CASSSTILNTEAFF	TGTGCCAGCAGTTCGACGATATTGAACACTGAAGCTTTCTTT
TRBV6-5	TRBJ1-2	-	few	CASSYSLTRGINYGYTF	TGTGCCAGCAGTTACTCCTTAACGAGAGGAATTAACTATGGCTACACCTTC
TRBV2	TRBJ2-7	-	many	CASSAVTYEQYF	TGTGCCAGCAGTGCGGTAACCTACGAGCAGTACTTC
TRBV5-1	TRBJ2-7	TRBD1	many	CASSSSGQGAQEQYF	TGCGCCAGCAGCAGTTCGGGACAGGGGGCGCAAGAGCAGTACTTC
TRBV6-4	TRBJ2-2	TRBD1	many	CASSDLTPTGTGTGELFF	TGTGCCAGCAGTGATCTTACCCCGACAGGGACAGGCACCGGGGAGCTGTTTTTT
TRBV12-3/TRBV12-4	TRBJ1-6	-	few	CASSLDGRYNSPLHF	TGTGCCAGCAGTTTAGACGGCCGATATAATTCACCCCTCCACTTT
TRBV5-1	TRBJ2-5	-	many	CASSLEDPGQETQYF	TGCGCCAGCAGCTTGGAGGATCCGGGCCAAGAGACCCAGTACTTC
TRBV12-3/TRBV12-4	TRBJ2-1	TRBD2	many	CASSSGLDPYNEQFF	TGTGCCAGCAGTTCCGGACTAGACCCCTACAATGAGCAGTTCTTC
TRBV20-1	TRBJ1-2	-	few	CSARDDIYREAANYGYTF	TGCAGTGCTAGAGATGACATATACCGGGAGGCAGCTAACTATGGCTACACCTTC
TRBV29-1	TRBJ2-7	-	many	CSGTLQGLEQYF	TGCAGCGGTACCCTTCAGGGACTCGAGCAGTACTTC
TRBV6-1	TRBJ1-1	-	many	CASRFDRNTEAFF	TGTGCCAGCAGATTCGACCGGAACACTGAAGCTTTCTTT
TRBV27	TRBJ1-4	-	many	CASSLEGRSTNEKLFF	TGTGCCAGCAGTTTAGAGGGCAGGAGTACTAATGAAAAACTGTTTTTT
TRBV12-3/TRBV12-4	TRBJ1-1	TRBD1	many	CASSFGTGLMNTEAFF	TGTGCCAGCAGTTTTGGGACAGGGTTGATGAACACTGAAGCTTTCTTT
TRBV20-1	TRBJ2-7	-	few	CSAIPARPHYEQYF	TGCAGTGCTATACCCGCTCGACCCCACTACGAGCAGTACTTC
TRBV4-2	TRBJ2-2	TRBD1	few	CASSPTLHFDRGNTGELFF	TGTGCCAGCAGCCCTACCCTACACTTCGACAGGGGGAACACCGGGGAGCTGTTTTTT
TRBV28	TRBJ2-7	-	many	CASSFLFGLTGTSGEQYF	TGTGCCAGCAGTTTTTTATTTGGGCTAACCGGGACATCTGGCGAGCAGTACTTC
TRBV5-1	TRBJ2-1	TRBD1	-	CTSSPGQSYNEQFF	TGCACCAGCAGTCCGGGACAGAGTTACAATGAGCAGTTCTTC
TRBV5-1	TRBJ2-1	TRBD1	-	CASSLVPGTAYEQFF	TGCGCCAGCAGCTTGGTTCCCGGGACAGCTTATGAGCAGTTCTTC
TRBV12-3/TRBV12-4	TRBJ1-5	-	-	CASSLWGKGQPQHF	TGTGCCAGCAGTTTATGGGGGAAAGGACAGCCCCAGCATTTT
TRBV9	TRBJ1-2	-	few	CASSVESGILNYGYTF	TGTGCCAGCAGCGTAGAATCAGGGATACTTAACTATGGCTACACCTTC
TRBV5-1	TRBJ2-7	TRBD1	once	CASSLAGDRVLNEQYF	TGCGCCAGCAGCTTGGCGGGGGACAGGGTCCTTAACGAGCAGTACTTC
TRBV11-2	TRBJ1-1	-	many	CASSLDGFRVIGTEAFF	TGTGCCAGCAGCTTAGATGGGTTCCGGGTGATAGGCACTGAAGCTTTCTTT
TRBV3-1	TRBJ1-1	-	few	CASSQSAPLNTEAFF	TGTGCCAGCAGCCAATCCGCGCCCCTGAACACTGAAGCTTTCTTT
TRBV5-1	TRBJ1-3	-	many	CASSSRSQRSSGNTIYF	TGCGCCAGCAGCTCACGGAGCCAAAGAAGCTCTGGAAACACCATATATTTT
TRBV28	TRBJ1-2	-	-	CASRPIRDTTNYGYTF	TGTGCCAGCAGACCAATACGCGACACAACTAACTATGGCTACACCTTC
TRBV5-1	TRBJ1-1	TRBD1	many	CASSMTGVNTEAFF	TGCGCCAGCAGCATGACAGGGGTTAACACTGAAGCTTTCTTT
TRBV6-5	TRBJ2-7	-	-	CASSYSKGKHEQYF	TGTGCCAGCAGTTACTCGAAGGGGAAACACGAGCAGTACTTC
TRBV6-1	TRBJ1-1	-	many	CASSEVRATTEAFF	TGTGCCAGCAGTGAAGTGCGGGCGACCACTGAAGCTTTCTTT
TRBV7-2	TRBJ1-4	-	few	CASRKSGTANEKLFF	TGTGCCAGCAGGAAAAGCGGGACGGCAAATGAAAAACTGTTTTTT
TRBV29-1	TRBJ2-5	-	-	CSVGAVRKETQYF	TGCAGCGTTGGAGCAGTTCGCAAAGAGACCCAGTACTTC
TRBV7-7	TRBJ2-7	-	few	CASSSERSSYEQYF	TGTGCCAGCAGCTCCGAAAGGAGCTCCTACGAGCAGTACTTC
TRBV7-9	TRBJ2-7	-	-	CASSSTGLSEYEQYF	TGTGCCAGCAGCTCGACGGGCCTTTCGGAATACGAGCAGTACTTC
TRBV20-1	TRBJ2-6	TRBD1	few	CSARDYRTGVSGANVLTF	TGCAGTGCTAGAGATTACCGGACAGGGGTTTCTGGGGCCAACGTCCTGACTTTC
TRBV11-2	TRBJ2-1	TRBD2	many	CASSPYRGGLYNEQFF	TGTGCCAGCAGCCCATACCGGGGGGGACTCTACAATGAGCAGTTCTTC
TRBV5-1	TRBJ1-1	-	many	CASSSSSRNTEAFF	TGCGCCAGCAGCTCAAGCTCGAGGAACACTGAAGCTTTCTTT
TRBV5-1	TRBJ2-7	-	many	CASSSPQGIPYEQYF	TGCGCCAGCAGCTCCCCTCAGGGGATACCCTACGAGCAGTACTTC
TRBV5-1	TRBJ2-3	TRBD2	few	CASSLAASGGTIYTQYF	TGCGCCAGCAGCTTGGCCGCTAGCGGGGGTACCATTTATACGCAGTATTTT